This T cell receptor beta chain was identified during a study of technical replicates of blood from a few donors. Germline V gives CDR1 SGHTA, CDR2 FQGTGA. This CDR3 region has 16 residues. V was cut by 5 bases and J by 1 base, with 17 bases left in between. Libraries were prepared by immunoSEQ multiplex PCR; TCRdb keeps only in-frame clonotypes and omits some of them. The sample yields tens of thousands of clones, around 90% seen once. The chain is built from TRBV7-3 and TRBJ1-1; a weak D match, TRBD1 (5 bases). Sequenced sample: T cells isolated from PBMCs. This sequence was found in a human donor in good health. CDR3 bases: TGTGCCAGCAGCCCAGGGCGGCGAGATACGAACACTGAAGCTTTCTTT. The encoded protein is CASSPGRRDTNTEAFF.